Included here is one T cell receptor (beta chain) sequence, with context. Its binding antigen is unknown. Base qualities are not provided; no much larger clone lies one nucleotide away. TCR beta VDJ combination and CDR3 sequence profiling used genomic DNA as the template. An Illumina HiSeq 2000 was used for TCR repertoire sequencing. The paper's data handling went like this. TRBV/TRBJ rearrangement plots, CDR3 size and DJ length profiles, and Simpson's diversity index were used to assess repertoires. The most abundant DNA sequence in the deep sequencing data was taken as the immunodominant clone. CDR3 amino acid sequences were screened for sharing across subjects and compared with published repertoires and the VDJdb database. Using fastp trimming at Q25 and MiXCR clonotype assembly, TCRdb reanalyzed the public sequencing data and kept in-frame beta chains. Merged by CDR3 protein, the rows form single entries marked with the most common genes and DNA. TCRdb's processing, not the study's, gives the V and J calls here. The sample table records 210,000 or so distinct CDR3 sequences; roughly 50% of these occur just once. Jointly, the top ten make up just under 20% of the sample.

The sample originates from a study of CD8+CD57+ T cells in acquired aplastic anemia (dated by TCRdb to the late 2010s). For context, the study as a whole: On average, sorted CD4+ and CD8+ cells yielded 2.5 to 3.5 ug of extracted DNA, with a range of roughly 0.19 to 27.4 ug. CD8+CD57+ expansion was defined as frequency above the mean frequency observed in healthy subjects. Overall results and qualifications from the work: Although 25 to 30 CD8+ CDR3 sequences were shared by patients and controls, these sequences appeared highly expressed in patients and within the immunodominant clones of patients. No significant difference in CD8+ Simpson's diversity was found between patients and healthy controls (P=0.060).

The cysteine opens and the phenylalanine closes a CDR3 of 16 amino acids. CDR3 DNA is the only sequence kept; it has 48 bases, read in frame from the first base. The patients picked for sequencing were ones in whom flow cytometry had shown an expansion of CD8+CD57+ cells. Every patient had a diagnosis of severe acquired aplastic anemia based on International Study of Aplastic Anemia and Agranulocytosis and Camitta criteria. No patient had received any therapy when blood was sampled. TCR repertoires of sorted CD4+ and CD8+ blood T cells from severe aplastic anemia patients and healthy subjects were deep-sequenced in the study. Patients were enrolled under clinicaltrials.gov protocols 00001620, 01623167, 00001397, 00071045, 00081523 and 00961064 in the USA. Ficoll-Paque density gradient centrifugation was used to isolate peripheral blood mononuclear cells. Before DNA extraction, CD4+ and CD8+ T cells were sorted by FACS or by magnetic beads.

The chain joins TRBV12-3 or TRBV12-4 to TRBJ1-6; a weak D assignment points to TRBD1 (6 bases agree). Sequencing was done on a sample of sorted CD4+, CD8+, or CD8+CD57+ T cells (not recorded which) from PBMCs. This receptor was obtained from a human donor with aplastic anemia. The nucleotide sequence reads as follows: TGTGCTAGTGGCCGACCTTCTTGGACAGCAAATTCACCCCTCCACTTT. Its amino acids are CASGRPSWTANSPLHF.